Listed below are T cell receptor beta chains from one sample, sequenced in a study of shared clonotypes between healthy human individuals. Sequencing was performed with immunoSEQ multiplex PCR; in TCRdb, only in-frame clones are kept and a portion is missing. This table has about 2 million clones, about 95% appearing once. Sequences were obtained from naive CD8+ T cells sorted from blood. The receptors come from a man between 18 and 29 years old in good health. Each CDR3 is given with its conserved first and last residue.

V	J	CDR3
TRBV10-3	TRBJ1-1	CATRGGNTEAFF
TRBV4-1	TRBJ2-7	CASSPESGSSYEQYF
TRBV4-1	TRBJ2-1	CASSRRTSGNDEQFF
TRBV4-1	TRBJ2-1	CASSTSLSYNEQFF
TRBV6-5	TRBJ2-7	CASSYSSGGSYEQYF
TRBV6-1	TRBJ1-2	CASSELLTDLYGYTF
TRBV6-5	TRBJ2-7	CASNLAGNEQYF
TRBV10-2	TRBJ2-7	CASSIGGAYEQYF
TRBV5-1	TRBJ1-2	CASSLEVNYGYTF
TRBV19	TRBJ1-4	CASSMVLDSYEKLFF
TRBV5-1	TRBJ2-6	CASSLGQGASGANVLTF
TRBV9	TRBJ2-3	CASSVVTADTQYF
TRBV27	TRBJ1-4	CASSLSRGLEKLFF
TRBV5-6	TRBJ1-6	CASSLPRTGGNSPLHF
TRBV27	TRBJ2-5	CASSFGVSETQYF
TRBV5-6	TRBJ2-7	CASSYFGGEQYF
TRBV4-3	TRBJ1-5	CASSQDGDRSQPQHF
TRBV19	TRBJ2-1	CASSIGGSVYNEQFF
TRBV13	TRBJ2-7	CASSFKGEQYF
TRBV13	TRBJ2-1	CASSSHNEQFF
TRBV7-9	TRBJ1-5	CASSLDGESGQPQHF
TRBV10-3	TRBJ2-1	CAIRPESYNEQFF
TRBV7-8	TRBJ2-7	CASSPDRSYEQYF
TRBV6-6	TRBJ2-2	CASTQGRGAGTGELFF
TRBV28	TRBJ2-7	CATGFSADNTYEQYF
TRBV5-1	TRBJ2-7	CASSFSAGAGEQYF
TRBV27	TRBJ1-5	CASRGYSNQPQHF
TRBV10-2	TRBJ2-3	CASGGLFTSTDTQYF
TRBV4-1	TRBJ1-5	CASSLGLAGQPQHF
TRBV7-9	TRBJ2-1	CASTGTGTNNEQFF
TRBV7-3	TRBJ1-2	CASSVDPNYGYTF
TRBV30	TRBJ1-2	CAWNGGTGAYGYTF
TRBV4-1	TRBJ2-7	CASSQVDRSPYEQYF
TRBV27	TRBJ2-7	CASSSTVSYEQYF
TRBV6-1	TRBJ1-5	CASSESTTGGHQPQHF
TRBV6-1	TRBJ1-1	CASSEARATKAFF
TRBV5-4	TRBJ1-1	CASSLSNTEAFF
TRBV10-3	TRBJ1-2	CAISAYYGYTF
TRBV7-8	TRBJ2-6	CASKTGVAGANVLTF
TRBV6-6	TRBJ2-2	CASSYSIALATGELFF
TRBV10-1	TRBJ2-5	CASTEGAGVETQYF
TRBV12-5	TRBJ2-5	CASGPPSMGLETQYF